The 22 T cell receptor beta chains in this list originate from one sample, sequenced in a study of T cell responses to AZD1222 COVID-19 vaccine. Sequencing was performed with immunoSEQ multiplex PCR; in TCRdb, only in-frame clones are kept and a portion is missing. The table lists about 200,000 clones, about 94% of them singletons. The input for sequencing was peripheral blood, taken 28 days after the second AZD1222 dose. The origin of the receptors is an adult who received the AZD1222 COVID-19 vaccine.

This chain uses TRBV10-3 with TRBJ1-5; weak D call: TRBD1 (6 bases). This CDR3 is 13 amino acids long. The V and J ends lost 6 bases and 0 bases respectively, with 6 bases between them. Germline V lookup: CDR1 ENHRY, CDR2 SYGVKD. CDR3 region: CAIRDSSNQPQHF. In nucleotides, the CDR3 is TGTGCCATCAGGGACAGTAGCAATCAGCCCCAGCATTTT.

This chain joins TRBV5-1 and TRBJ1-2, with TRBD1 matching 7 bases. V lost 0 bases, J lost 3 bases, and 2 bases stayed unmatched. The CDR3 sequence is 14 residues long. Germline V gene lookup returns CDR1 SGHRS and CDR2 YFSETQ. The CDR3 nucleotides read TGCGCCAGCAGCTTGGTAGGGGGCGACTATGGCTACACCTTC. This translates into CASSLVGGDYGYTF.

The J gene is TRBJ2-3, the V gene TRBV6-5; D gene ambiguous. V lost 6 bases to trimming and J lost 5 bases, with 3 bases between them. Germline lookup yields CDR1 MNHEY and CDR2 SVGAGI. This CDR3 is 10 amino acids long. The CDR3 reads CASRGDTQYF. The CDR3 DNA sequence: TGTGCCAGCAGGGGAGATACGCAGTATTTT.

CDR3 bases: TGCAGCGTTACCGGGACATCGAACACTGAAGCTTTCTTT. It yields the protein CSVTGTSNTEAFF. The J gene is TRBJ1-1, the V gene TRBV29-1; D is perhaps TRBD1 (6 bases). Germline V gives CDR1 SQVTM, CDR2 ANQGSEA. The V end lost 5 bases, the J end lost 1 base, and 11 bases lay between the germline ends. The CDR3 length is 13 residues.

The chain uses TRBV5-1 and TRBJ2-1, with 13 bases identical to TRBD2. The germline V gene encodes CDR1 SGHRS and CDR2 YFSETQ. There are 16 residues in the CDR3. V lost 4 bases and J lost 9; bases outside the gene matches: 10. In nucleotides, the CDR3 is TGCGCCAGCAGCGGACAACTAGCGGGGGGGCCCGGTGAGCAGTTCTTC. It is translated as CASSGQLAGGPGEQFF.

The rearrangement uses TRBV28 and TRBJ2-4; the match to TRBD1 covers 9 bases. V lost 5 bases and J lost 0; bases outside the gene matches: 2. Germline-derived CDR1 and CDR2 are MDHEN and SYDVKM. The CDR3 spans 15 residues. CDR3 loop: CASSGTGTAKNIQYF. CDR3 in DNA: TGTGCCAGCAGTGGGACAGGGACAGCCAAAAACATTCAGTACTTC.

This chain uses TRBV5-5 with TRBJ2-1; D is perhaps TRBD2 (6 bases). There are 13 residues in the CDR3. V lost 4 bases and J lost 12, with 17 bases in between. Germline CDR1 SGHKS, CDR2 YYEKEE (reference sequence). The CDR3 reads CASSGGLLGRQFF. As DNA, the CDR3 is TGTGCCAGCAGCGGGGGACTTCTCGGACGGCAGTTCTTC.

The count of this clone is one. V usage is TRBV5-1 and J usage is TRBJ2-3; weak D call: TRBD1 (6 bases). CDR1 and CDR2 from the germline V gene are SGHRS and YFSETQ. Deletions cut 4 bases from V and 9 bases from J, with 18 bases between. The CDR3 is 14 residues long. CDR3 in DNA: TGCGCCAGCAGCCGGGACACGGTAGGAGAGACGCAGTATTTT. Residues: CASSRDTVGETQYF.

V gene TRBV18 combines with J gene TRBJ1-2; tentative D call: TRBD1 (5 bases). Per the germline V gene, CDR1 is KGHSH and CDR2 is LQKENI. V was trimmed by 3 bases and J by 8 bases, leaving 10 bases between them. The CDR3 length is 12 residues. DNA for the CDR3: TGTGCCAGCTCACCGGGGCCGGGGGGCTACACCTTC. Its protein product is CASSPGPGGYTF.

The chain combines TRBV2 with TRBJ1-1, with D unresolved. Germline CDR1 SNHLY, CDR2 FYNNEI. The CDR3 runs to 13 residues. Trimming took off 6 bases at V and 0 bases at J, with 8 bases between the two ends. The CDR3 nucleotides are TGTGCCAGCAGGAAGGACCTGAACACTGAAGCTTTCTTT. Amino acid sequence: CASRKDLNTEAFF. The variable domain in full, completed from reference TRBV2 and TRBJ1-1, reads EPEVTQTPSHQVTQMGQEVILRCVPISNHLYFYWYRQILGQKVEFLVSFYNNEISEKSEIFDDQFSVERPDGSNFTLKIRSTKLEDSAMYFCASRKDLNTEAFFGQGTRLTVV.

Notes on this clone: Mismatch with germline at one junction end may stem from a read error. This sequence joins TRBV19 and TRBJ2-3; D assignment may be TRBD1 or TRBD2 (5 bases each). In germline, CDR1 is LNHDA, CDR2 SQIVND (reference sequence). This CDR3 is built from 12 residues. DNA for the CDR3: TGTGCCAGTAGTGGCCTGGGACCTCCGACGGATTTT. It is translated as CASSGLGPPTDF.

The CDR3 nucleotides read TGTGCCAGCAGTTTATTCGGGGATTCACCCCTCCACTTT. It codes for CASSLFGDSPLHF. This chain links TRBV28 with TRBJ1-6; no clear D. Deletions cut 1 base from V and 8 bases from J, with 6 bases between. The CDR3 extends over 13 amino acids. Germline V gene lookup returns CDR1 MDHEN and CDR2 SYDVKM.

This chain uses TRBV5-4 with TRBJ1-1, with 9 bases aligning to TRBD1. CDR1 and CDR2 from the germline V gene are SGHNT and YYREEE (reference sequence). The CDR3 runs to 14 residues. J was trimmed by 1 base and V by 9 bases; bases with no gene match: 7. CDR3 amino acids: CATNRGRENTEAFF. CDR3 DNA sequence: TGTGCCACCAACAGGGGGCGGGAGAACACTGAAGCTTTCTTT.

The V call is TRBV6-2 or TRBV6-3, the J call TRBJ2-7, with 7 bases lining up with TRBD1. The junction had 6 bases not matched to a gene; V was cut back by 6 bases and J by 7 bases. The CDR3 covers 12 residues. The germline CDR1 and CDR2 sequences are MNHEY and SVGEGT. The CDR3 is CASSRQGWEQYF. The CDR3 DNA sequence: TGTGCCAGCAGCCGACAGGGTTGGGAGCAGTACTTC.

As concerns this clone: Other DNA variants within this sample encode the same CDR3. CDR3 in amino acids: CASSLPPTETQYF. The CDR3, as DNA: TGTGCCAGCAGCTTACCTCCTACGGAGACCCAGTACTTC. The chain combines TRBV7-9 with TRBJ2-5; D is unresolved. Germline V gives CDR1 SEHNR, CDR2 FQNEAQ (reference sequence). V gave up 2 bases and J gave up 5 bases, with 9 bases separating them. CDR3 length: 13 residues.

The V gene is TRBV2, the J gene TRBJ2-5; the D gene is possibly TRBD1 (6 bases). CDR1 SNHLY and CDR2 FYNNEI come from the germline V gene. V was cut by 5 bases and J by 8 bases, with 18 bases left in between. This CDR3 region has 14 residues. The CDR3 DNA reads TGTGCCAGCAGTCCTTCGACAGGCGGGCGAACCCAGTACTTC. Its translation is CASSPSTGGRTQYF.

This chain joins TRBV30 and TRBJ2-2; no firm D call. Per the germline V gene, CDR1 is GTSNPN and CDR2 is SVGIG (reference sequence). V was pared by 2 bases and J by 2 bases, with 12 bases between. The CDR3 loop spans 15 amino acids. In DNA form, the CDR3 reads TGTGCCTGGAGTACCCGGCCAGGAAACACCGGGGAGCTGTTTTTT. This translates into CAWSTRPGNTGELFF.

The chain uses TRBV7-6 and TRBJ1-5; no definite D call. This CDR3 has 13 amino acids. CDR1 is SGHVS, CDR2 FNYEAQ, per germline. Trimming took off 1 base at V and 7 bases at J, with 8 bases between the two ends. The CDR3 region has the DNA TGTGCCAGCAGCTTAGAATTAGGGCAGCCCCAGCATTTT. Encoded protein: CASSLELGQPQHF.

The chain combines TRBV6-5 with TRBJ1-6, with 11 bases that match TRBD1. The germline V gene has CDR1 MNHEY and CDR2 SVGAGI. The CDR3 contains 15 residues. With 5 bases clipped from V and 12 bases from J, the junction kept 9 bases outside the gene matches. The DNA of the CDR3 is TGTGCCAGCAGTAATCCCGGGACAGGGGGGGGACCCCTCCACTTT. The encoded protein is CASSNPGTGGGPLHF.

The chain is built from TRBV5-6 and TRBJ1-6; D gene ambiguous. CDR1 is SGHDT and CDR2 is YYEEEE in the germline V gene. This CDR3 is built from 16 residues. Trimming cost V 4 bases and J 0 bases, with 11 bases left between them. As DNA, the CDR3 is TGTGCCAGCAGCCTCAGTTACAGCTCCTATAATTCACCCCTCCACTTT. Its translation is CASSLSYSSYNSPLHF.

The chain combines TRBV6-5 with TRBJ2-2, with 7 bases aligning to TRBD1. The CDR3 is 15 residues long. In germline, CDR1 is MNHEY, CDR2 SVGAGI. V was pared by 5 bases and J by 6 bases, with 9 bases of the junction left unmatched. The CDR3 sequence: CASSPQGWLAGELFF. CDR3 nucleotide sequence: TGTGCCAGCAGTCCACAGGGGTGGTTAGCCGGGGAGCTGTTTTTT.

The V gene is TRBV7-2, the J gene TRBJ1-5; 10 bases agree with TRBD1. Germline trimming cut 3 bases from V and 7 bases from J; bases unmatched to any gene: 6. The CDR3 runs 15 residues. Germline assignment: CDR1 SGHTA and CDR2 FQGNSA. Here the CDR3 reads CASSLRQGARQPQHF. CDR3 nucleotide sequence: TGTGCCAGCAGCTTGCGACAGGGGGCACGGCAGCCCCAGCATTTT.